This is a list of T cell receptor beta chains from one sample in a study of identical twins. TCRdb reanalysed the 5' RACE reads using MiXCR and keeps one entry per CDR3 protein. Of more than 400,000 distinct CDR3 sequences in the sample, over 12% were seen once. The same data also went into a second study, on yellow fever vaccine responses in identical twins.

Sequenced input: CD4+ T cells sorted from blood. Source of these receptors: a woman under 30 in good health. CDR3s include the opening cysteine and the closing phenylalanine or tryptophan. D genes are given only for firm matches. Size values are once, few and many counts, or a class for expanded clones, and some rows have none.

V,D,J,size,DNA,CDR3
TRBV24-1,TRBD1,TRBJ2-5,NA,TGTGCCACCAGTGATTTGCATGGACAGGGCCCGGAGACCCAGTACTTC,CATSDLHGQGPETQYF
TRBV20-1,TRBD1,TRBJ2-5,NA,TGCAGTGCTAGAGTCCCGGGACAGTCTTTTGGGGAGACCCAGTACTTC,CSARVPGQSFGETQYF
TRBV3-1,NA,TRBJ1-5,few,TGTGCCAGCAGCCAAGATCTGTTGGTCAATCAGCCCCAGCATTTT,CASSQDLLVNQPQHF
TRBV3-1,TRBD2,TRBJ2-4,few,TGTGCCAGCAGCCAAGCCCTAGCGGCCGTTCTAGCCAAAAACATTCAGTACTTC,CASSQALAAVLAKNIQYF
TRBV20-1,NA,TRBJ1-3,many,TGCAGTGCCTACAACAGGGACTCTGGAAACACCATATATTTT,CSAYNRDSGNTIYF
TRBV4-1,TRBD2,TRBJ2-5,NA,TGCGCCAGCAGCCAGGGACTAGCGAACGGAGAGACCCAGTACTTC,CASSQGLANGETQYF
TRBV9,TRBD2,TRBJ2-7,few,TGTGCCAGCAGCGACGACCACCCCTTGGGACTAGTCCTTTACGAGCAGTACTTC,CASSDDHPLGLVLYEQYF
TRBV20-1,NA,TRBJ2-2,NA,TGCAGTGCTAGAGATCCGACTACTAACACCGGGGAGCTGTTTTTT,CSARDPTTNTGELFF
TRBV5-1,NA,TRBJ1-1,many,TGCGCCAGCAGCTTGGCCGGGCAGAACACTGAAGCTTTCTTT,CASSLAGQNTEAFF
TRBV7-2,NA,TRBJ2-3,NA,TGTGCCAGCAGCTTAGGTCGGTTTGCCAAAGATACGCAGTATTTT,CASSLGRFAKDTQYF
TRBV4-2,NA,TRBJ2-2,NA,TGTGCCAGCAGCCAAGATCTTCAGGACACCGGGGAGCTGTTTTTT,CASSQDLQDTGELFF
TRBV5-1,TRBD1,TRBJ2-1,NA,TGCGCCAGCAGCTGGTGGGACAGCTACAATGAGCAGTTCTTC,CASSWWDSYNEQFF
TRBV7-3,NA,TRBJ2-1,few,TGTGCCAGCAGCCGAAGTTGGGATGAGCAGTTCTTC,CASSRSWDEQFF
TRBV5-1,NA,TRBJ1-2,few,TGCGCCAGCAGCAGTGGGGGTGACGTCGGCTACACCTTC,CASSSGGDVGYTF
TRBV20-1,NA,TRBJ2-5,NA,TGCAGTGCCAGCACGGGGAATCGGGAGACCCAGTACTTC,CSASTGNRETQYF
TRBV6-1,TRBD1,TRBJ1-5,many,TGTGCCAGCAGCCTAACAGGGGTTCGGCAGCCCCAGCATTTT,CASSLTGVRQPQHF
TRBV15,NA,TRBJ2-3,few,TGTGCCACCAGCAGAGCAAAGGGGGATACGCAGTATTTT,CATSRAKGDTQYF
TRBV20-1,NA,TRBJ2-1,few,TGCAGTGCTAGAGATTCCGGGAGAGCCTACAATGAGCAGTTCTTC,CSARDSGRAYNEQFF
TRBV11-2,TRBD1,TRBJ2-5,few,TGTGCCAGCAGCCCTAACACAGGGGCGGGAGAGACCCAGTACTTC,CASSPNTGAGETQYF
TRBV28,TRBD2,TRBJ2-5,NA,TGTGCCAGCAGCCCCGGGACTAGCGGGACCTGGGAGACCCAGTACTTC,CASSPGTSGTWETQYF
TRBV7-6,NA,TRBJ2-1,NA,TGTGCCAGCAGCTTAGTAGGGCCCAGCTCCTACAATGAGCAGTTCTTC,CASSLVGPSSYNEQFF
TRBV7-6,NA,TRBJ1-1,few,TGTGCCAGCACCAAAGAAGGCCCTAGAGGGATAGACACTGAAGCTTTCTTT,CASTKEGPRGIDTEAFF